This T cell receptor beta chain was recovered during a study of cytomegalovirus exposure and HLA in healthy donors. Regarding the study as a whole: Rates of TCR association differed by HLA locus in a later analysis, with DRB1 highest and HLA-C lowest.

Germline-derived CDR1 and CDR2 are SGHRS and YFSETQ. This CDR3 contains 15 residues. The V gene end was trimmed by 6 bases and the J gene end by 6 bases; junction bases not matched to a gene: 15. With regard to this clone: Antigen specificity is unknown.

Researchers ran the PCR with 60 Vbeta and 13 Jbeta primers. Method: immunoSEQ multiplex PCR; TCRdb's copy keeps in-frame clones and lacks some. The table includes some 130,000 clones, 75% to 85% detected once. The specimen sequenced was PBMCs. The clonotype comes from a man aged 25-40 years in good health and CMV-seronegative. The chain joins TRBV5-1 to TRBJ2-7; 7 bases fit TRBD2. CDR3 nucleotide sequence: TGCGCCAGCAAGTCCACGTGGGAGGGTGCCCTCGAGCAGTACTTC. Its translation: CASKSTWEGALEQYF.